The rows below give T cell receptor beta chains drawn from one sample of a study of shared clonotypes between healthy human individuals. Measured with immunoSEQ multiplex PCR; TCRdb has only the in-frame clones, and not every one. The sample records just over 2,000,000 clones, over 85% being singletons. The sequencing input was naive CD4+ T cells sorted from blood. The receptors were sampled from a man in his late teens or twenties in good health. Both conserved end residues are part of each CDR3. Fields, in order: CDR3 DNA, CDR3 protein, V gene, J gene, clone size, D gene. D genes are given only for firm matches. A row's size may be missing; if present it is once, few, many or a size class.

TGTGCCAGTAGTATTCAGGGTTTCGTCAACGAGCAGTACTTC	CASSIQGFVNEQYF	TRBV19	TRBJ2-7	NA	NA
TGTGCCAGTAGTATCAGCGGGGGAAGTAGGGGTGCAGTAGGCGAGCAGTACTTC	CASSISGGSRGAVGEQYF	TRBV19	TRBJ2-7	NA	TRBD2
TGTGCCAGCAGCCGCGGGAGGGGCGAGTTGGATACGCAGTATTTT	CASSRGRGELDTQYF	TRBV6-5	TRBJ2-3	NA	TRBD2
TGTGCCACCCGAGGGTCGACAGGGGTTGATGGCTACACCTTC	CATRGSTGVDGYTF	TRBV6-1	TRBJ1-2	NA	TRBD1
TGTGCCGGCCTCGGACGTGACACCGGGGAGCTGTTTTTT	CAGLGRDTGELFF	TRBV28	TRBJ2-2	NA	NA
TGTGCCAGCAGCGTTACAGGGGGCGGCGCCTTGAACACTGAAGCTTTCTTT	CASSVTGGGALNTEAFF	TRBV9	TRBJ1-1	NA	TRBD1
TGTGCCAGCAGCCCTCGGGACAGGGGATGGACTCAGCCCCAGCATTTT	CASSPRDRGWTQPQHF	TRBV5-7	TRBJ1-5	NA	TRBD1
TGTGCCAGCAGTTACGGGCATGAGCAGTTCTTC	CASSYGHEQFF	TRBV6-5	TRBJ2-1	NA	NA
TGTGCCAGTAGTATAACCCGGGGGCTCGACACTGAAGCTTTCTTT	CASSITRGLDTEAFF	TRBV19	TRBJ1-1	NA	NA
TGTGCCAGCAGCGAGACAGGGGGCGCTGACCAAGAGACCCAGTACTTC	CASSETGGADQETQYF	TRBV5-6	TRBJ2-5	NA	TRBD1
TGCGCCAGCAGCTTGGAGGGGGTGGTAGGCGAAAAACTGTTTTTT	CASSLEGVVGEKLFF	TRBV5-1	TRBJ1-4	NA	NA
TGTGCCAGCAGCGCCCACATGGAAAACTCTGAAGCTTTCTTT	CASSAHMENSEAFF	TRBV9	TRBJ1-1	NA	NA
TGTGCCAGCAGCCTAAGAGGGACAGGGGGTAGTTCCACCGGGGAGCTGTTTTTT	CASSLRGTGGSSTGELFF	TRBV14	TRBJ2-2	NA	TRBD1
TGCGCCAGCAGCCAAGATGACAGGAACTATGAGCAGTTCTTC	CASSQDDRNYEQFF	TRBV4-3	TRBJ2-1	NA	NA
TGTGCCAGCAGTGGATGGGAGGACGAGCAGTACTTC	CASSGWEDEQYF	TRBV2	TRBJ2-7	NA	NA
TGTGCCAGCAGCTTAGATCAGGGGTACTCCTACAATGAGCAGTTCTTC	CASSLDQGYSYNEQFF	TRBV11-2	TRBJ2-1	NA	NA
TGTGCCATCAGTGAACCAGGGGATGGCAATCAGCCCCAGCATTTT	CAISEPGDGNQPQHF	TRBV10-3	TRBJ1-5	NA	NA
TGTGCTAGTGGTTTGGCCCTAAAGACAGGGGATGGCCAGCCCCAGCATTTT	CASGLALKTGDGQPQHF	TRBV12-5	TRBJ1-5	NA	TRBD1
TGTGCTAGCAGCTTAGCGGTTGGGACTAGTTCGGCGGAGACCCAGTACTTC	CASSLAVGTSSAETQYF	TRBV7-9	TRBJ2-5	once	TRBD2
TGTGCCAGCAGTGAGACAGGGCTCTCTGGAAACACCATATATTTT	CASSETGLSGNTIYF	TRBV2	TRBJ1-3	NA	TRBD1
TGTGCCAGCAGCTTAGATGGCAGGTCCTCCGATCGCGCTTTCTTT	CASSLDGRSSDRAFF	TRBV11-2	TRBJ1-1	NA	NA
TGTGCTAGTGGTTTGCCTGTCTCTTTTGTGAACGATGACGCTTTCTTT	CASGLPVSFVNDDAFF	TRBV12-5	TRBJ1-1	NA	NA
TGTGCCAGCAGCTGGGGGGGCGGTTCCTACGAGCAGTACTTC	CASSWGGGSYEQYF	TRBV7-8	TRBJ2-7	NA	NA
TGTGCCAGCAGTGAACAGGGGGCGGACTATGGCTACACCTTC	CASSEQGADYGYTF	TRBV2	TRBJ1-2	NA	TRBD1
TGTGCCAGCAGCTTAGCGGGTCCCGATACGCAGTATTTT	CASSLAGPDTQYF	TRBV7-9	TRBJ2-3	NA	NA
TGTGCCAGCAGCTTAGATTCCTCGGCCCAGCATTTT	CASSLDSSAQHF	TRBV11-2	TRBJ1-5	NA	NA
TGTGCCTGGAGTGTAAGCAGGACCGGGTACAATGAGCAGTTCTTC	CAWSVSRTGYNEQFF	TRBV30	TRBJ2-1	NA	NA
TGTGCCATCAGTGAGCCGGGGACAGGCTCTGGAAACACCATATATTTT	CAISEPGTGSGNTIYF	TRBV10-3	TRBJ1-3	NA	TRBD1
TGTGCCAGCAGACCTCCTTTCTCATTTAGGAGCAATGAGCAGTTCTTC	CASRPPFSFRSNEQFF	TRBV25-1	TRBJ2-1	NA	NA
TGTGCCATCAGCCCCGGGACAGGGTTGTATAATTCACCCCTCCACTTT	CAISPGTGLYNSPLHF	TRBV10-3	TRBJ1-6	NA	TRBD1
TGTGCCAGCAGCCCAACCGGGTTAAATCAGCCCCAGCATTTT	CASSPTGLNQPQHF	TRBV7-2	TRBJ1-5	NA	NA
TGTGCCAGCAGCTTACTACTTGTCTTGGCGTCGGAAGGAAATTCGGCGCAGTTCTTC	CASSLLLVLASEGNSAQFF	TRBV7-9	TRBJ2-1	NA	NA
TGTGCCAGTCTTATGGGCTACACCTTC	CASLMGYTF	TRBV19	TRBJ1-2	NA	NA
TGCGCCAGCAGTGACGGGAATCAGCCCCAGCATTTT	CASSDGNQPQHF	TRBV10-1	TRBJ1-5	NA	NA
TGCGCCAGCAGTGAGTCCGGATACACCGGGGAGCTGTTTTTT	CASSESGYTGELFF	TRBV10-1	TRBJ2-2	few	NA
TGTGCCAGCAGCTTAAAGAACCAAGAGACCCAGTACTTC	CASSLKNQETQYF	TRBV5-4	TRBJ2-5	NA	NA
TGTGCCATCAGTGACCGCGGTTCCAACGAGCAGTACTTC	CAISDRGSNEQYF	TRBV10-3	TRBJ2-7	NA	NA
TGCGCCAGCAGCCCCTTGACTAGCGGTAGCACAGATACGCAGTATTTT	CASSPLTSGSTDTQYF	TRBV4-3	TRBJ2-3	once	TRBD2
TGTGCCAGCAGCCCAACGGGACCTAATGAAAAACTGTTTTTT	CASSPTGPNEKLFF	TRBV5-4	TRBJ1-4	once	NA
TGTGCCAGTAGTATAAGACAGAACACTGAAGCTTTCTTT	CASSIRQNTEAFF	TRBV19	TRBJ1-1	NA	NA
TGTGCCAGCAGCTTAGATATAGCGGGAGGGTTCTCCTACGAGCAGTACTTC	CASSLDIAGGFSYEQYF	TRBV11-2	TRBJ2-7	NA	TRBD2
TGTGCCAGCAGCGTAGATCTAGCGGGAGCGGGGACCGGGGAGCTGTTTTTT	CASSVDLAGAGTGELFF	TRBV9	TRBJ2-2	NA	TRBD2
TGTGCCAGCAGCTGGACACTAGCCAAAAACATTCAGTACTTC	CASSWTLAKNIQYF	TRBV7-9	TRBJ2-4	NA	NA
TGTGCCAGCAGGACAGGGGGCGGTGACGAGCAGTACTTC	CASRTGGGDEQYF	TRBV2	TRBJ2-7	NA	TRBD1
TGCGCCAGCAGCCAACCGAAATCATTCAGGGTGCCTGGGGCCAACGTCCTGACTTTC	CASSQPKSFRVPGANVLTF	TRBV4-1	TRBJ2-6	NA	NA
TGTGCCAGCAGCTTAGCGGGCGTCTCCCAAGAGACCCAGTACTTC	CASSLAGVSQETQYF	TRBV11-2	TRBJ2-5	NA	NA
TGCGCCAGCAGCCCCGAGGGGACTGGTATTGAAGCTTTCTTT	CASSPEGTGIEAFF	TRBV4-1	TRBJ1-1	NA	NA
TGTGCCACCAGCAAAGCGGTGGACTCCTACAATGAGCAGTTCTTC	CATSKAVDSYNEQFF	TRBV15	TRBJ2-1	NA	NA